These T cell receptor beta chains were read from a single sample in a study of T-cell reconstitution after alpha-beta-depleted transplantation in children. One entry per CDR3 protein results from TCRdb running MiXCR on the PCR reads. The data show about 980,000 distinct CDR3 sequences, roughly 29% seen once. Specimen: PBMCs, mostly from graft donor cells, collected 360 days after TCRalphabeta/CD19-depleted stem cell transplant. The receptors here all came from a boy younger than two who had a stem cell transplant for SCID, so the T cells may come from the graft donor. The CDR3 runs from the conserved cysteine through the conserved F or W. The D gene is left open where the match is weak. Expanded clones are given a class, and other clones once, few, many or no size at all.

V gene: TRBV20-1
clone size: few
J gene: TRBJ2-1
D gene: -
CDR3 DNA: TGCAGTGCTAGGACTACGTACTCCTACAATGAGCAGTTCTTC
CDR3 protein: CSARTTYSYNEQFF

V gene: TRBV6-2/TRBV6-3
clone size: -
J gene: TRBJ2-1
D gene: -
CDR3 DNA: TGTGCCAGCAGTTACTCAGAGGGCGTAATGGGTTACAATGAGCAGTTCTTC
CDR3 protein: CASSYSEGVMGYNEQFF

V gene: TRBV3-1
clone size: -
J gene: TRBJ1-1
D gene: -
CDR3 DNA: TGTGCCAGCAGCCTCCACCTCACGACAGCTAACACTGAAGCTTTCTTT
CDR3 protein: CASSLHLTTANTEAFF

V gene: TRBV5-1
clone size: -
J gene: TRBJ2-3
D gene: -
CDR3 DNA: TGCGCCAGCAGCTTGGAATACAGGGCCCTCAGCACAGATACGCAGTATTTT
CDR3 protein: CASSLEYRALSTDTQYF

V gene: TRBV20-1
clone size: -
J gene: TRBJ2-1
D gene: -
CDR3 DNA: TGCAGTGAACGGACTCACTCTCCATACAATGAGCAGTTCTTC
CDR3 protein: CSERTHSPYNEQFF

V gene: TRBV2
clone size: -
J gene: TRBJ1-2
D gene: -
CDR3 DNA: TGTGCCAGCAGTGCAGAGGGATTTAACTATGGCTACACCTTC
CDR3 protein: CASSAEGFNYGYTF

V gene: TRBV28
clone size: -
J gene: TRBJ2-2
D gene: -
CDR3 DNA: TGTGCCAGCAGGTGGGCGGGCGGGGTGAACACCGGGGAGCTGTTTTTT
CDR3 protein: CASRWAGGVNTGELFF

V gene: TRBV18
clone size: -
J gene: TRBJ2-3
D gene: TRBD2
CDR3 DNA: TGTGCCAGCTCACCACGGAGCGGGGGGCTGAGCACAGATACGCAGTATTTT
CDR3 protein: CASSPRSGGLSTDTQYF

V gene: TRBV7-9
clone size: few
J gene: TRBJ2-3
D gene: TRBD1
CDR3 DNA: TGTGCCAGCACCCTCCGCCGGGGTGGGACAGGGGCAGATACGCAGTATTTT
CDR3 protein: CASTLRRGGTGADTQYF

V gene: TRBV20-1
clone size: -
J gene: TRBJ2-3
D gene: TRBD2
CDR3 DNA: TGCAGTGCTAGAGATCCCGGGACTAGCGGGGCCCACGATACGCAGTATTTT
CDR3 protein: CSARDPGTSGAHDTQYF

V gene: TRBV14
clone size: few
J gene: TRBJ2-1
D gene: TRBD2
CDR3 DNA: TGTGCCAGCAGCCATGGCGGGGGGACCTTCCCCCCCCGGTTCTTC
CDR3 protein: CASSHGGGTFPPRFF

V gene: TRBV20-1
clone size: few
J gene: TRBJ1-5
D gene: -
CDR3 DNA: TGCAGTGCCCTGGCAGGGGCGAAAATCCCCCAGCATTTT
CDR3 protein: CSALAGAKIPQHF

V gene: TRBV20-1
clone size: -
J gene: TRBJ2-1
D gene: -
CDR3 DNA: TGCAGTGCTAGTAATTTGCGAAGCGATGAGCAGTTCTTC
CDR3 protein: CSASNLRSDEQFF

V gene: TRBV15
clone size: -
J gene: TRBJ1-5
D gene: -
CDR3 DNA: TGTGCCACCAGCAGAGAGTCAGGTGACCGAGCCCAGCATTTT
CDR3 protein: CATSRESGDRAQHF

V gene: TRBV9
clone size: few
J gene: TRBJ2-5
D gene: -
CDR3 DNA: TGTGCCAGCAGCGCTGGGATTAGAGGGGGGCAAGAGACCCAGTACTTC
CDR3 protein: CASSAGIRGGQETQYF

V gene: TRBV10-3
clone size: -
J gene: TRBJ1-2
D gene: -
CDR3 DNA: TGTGCCATCAGTGAGTTCGGTTCGGCGCGAGCTAACTATGGCTACACCTTC
CDR3 protein: CAISEFGSARANYGYTF

V gene: TRBV5-4
clone size: -
J gene: TRBJ2-3
D gene: -
CDR3 DNA: TGTGCCAGCAGCTTGAATACGCGGACAGATACGCAGTATTTT
CDR3 protein: CASSLNTRTDTQYF

V gene: TRBV5-1
clone size: -
J gene: TRBJ2-3
D gene: TRBD2
CDR3 DNA: TGCGCCAGCAGTAAGGAGGCTAGCGGTCTATGGGATACGCAGTATTTT
CDR3 protein: CASSKEASGLWDTQYF

V gene: TRBV12-3/TRBV12-4
clone size: few
J gene: TRBJ1-5
D gene: TRBD1
CDR3 DNA: TGTGCCAGCAGTTTGAGGCAGGGGGCTGCTTCGGGGTCTCAGCCCCAGCATTTT
CDR3 protein: CASSLRQGAASGSQPQHF

V gene: TRBV5-1
clone size: -
J gene: TRBJ1-1
D gene: -
CDR3 DNA: TGCGCCAGCAGCTTCTCACGGGGGGTGGGCACTGAAGCTTTCTTT
CDR3 protein: CASSFSRGVGTEAFF

V gene: TRBV3-1
clone size: few
J gene: TRBJ1-5
D gene: TRBD1
CDR3 DNA: TGTGCCAGCAGCCACTCCGACAGGGGGCGGGGGAATCAGCCCCAGCATTTT
CDR3 protein: CASSHSDRGRGNQPQHF

V gene: TRBV29-1
clone size: -
J gene: TRBJ2-3
D gene: TRBD1
CDR3 DNA: TGCAGCGTTGAGCGCGGGACAGGGCGCACAGATACGCAGTATTTT
CDR3 protein: CSVERGTGRTDTQYF

V gene: TRBV6-2/TRBV6-3
clone size: -
J gene: TRBJ2-3
D gene: -
CDR3 DNA: TGTGCCAGCAGTTACACACTCCCTCTTAGGAGGAGACCAAGCACAGATACGCAGTATTTT
CDR3 protein: CASSYTLPLRRRPSTDTQYF

V gene: TRBV9
clone size: few
J gene: TRBJ2-2
D gene: TRBD1
CDR3 DNA: TGTGCCAGCAGCGAGACAGGGGCGAACACCGGGGAGCTGTTTTTT
CDR3 protein: CASSETGANTGELFF

V gene: TRBV5-1
clone size: few
J gene: TRBJ2-3
D gene: -
CDR3 DNA: TGCGCCAGCAGCTTGGCGGGGGTCCCTGCAGATACGCAGTATTTT
CDR3 protein: CASSLAGVPADTQYF

V gene: TRBV18
clone size: -
J gene: TRBJ2-4
D gene: TRBD1
CDR3 DNA: TGTGCCAGCTCACCAGGACAGGGGTTTCAAAACATTCAGTACTTC
CDR3 protein: CASSPGQGFQNIQYF

V gene: TRBV29-1
clone size: -
J gene: TRBJ2-7
D gene: TRBD1
CDR3 DNA: TGCAGCGTCGGGCAACAGGGGTACGAGCAGTACTTC
CDR3 protein: CSVGQQGYEQYF

V gene: TRBV25-1
clone size: -
J gene: TRBJ1-1
D gene: TRBD1
CDR3 DNA: TGTGCCAGCAGTGAACTCGGACAGGGTCTGAACACTGAAGCTTTCTTT
CDR3 protein: CASSELGQGLNTEAFF

V gene: TRBV6-5
clone size: once
J gene: TRBJ1-2
D gene: TRBD1
CDR3 DNA: TGTGCCAGCAGTTGGACAGGGGATGGCTATGGCTACACCTTC
CDR3 protein: CASSWTGDGYGYTF

V gene: TRBV2
clone size: -
J gene: TRBJ1-1
D gene: -
CDR3 DNA: TGTGCCAGCAGTGCCTATCAAGGGCCAAACACTGAAGCTTTCTTT
CDR3 protein: CASSAYQGPNTEAFF

V gene: TRBV9
clone size: -
J gene: TRBJ2-3
D gene: TRBD1
CDR3 DNA: TGTGCCAGCAGCGTAGCAGAGACAGGGGCGCAGTATTTT
CDR3 protein: CASSVAETGAQYF

V gene: TRBV12-3/TRBV12-4
clone size: -
J gene: TRBJ1-5
D gene: -
CDR3 DNA: TGTGCCAGCAGTTTTAACAGGGACAACACTCAGCCCCAGCATTTT
CDR3 protein: CASSFNRDNTQPQHF

V gene: TRBV11-2
clone size: -
J gene: TRBJ2-6
D gene: -
CDR3 DNA: TGTGCCAGCAGCTTACGACCGGGAGCCGGGGCCAACGTCCTGACTTTC
CDR3 protein: CASSLRPGAGANVLTF

V gene: TRBV4-3
clone size: few
J gene: TRBJ1-2
D gene: -
CDR3 DNA: TGCGCCAGCAGCCAAGATTCTTCTATCAGGACCTATGGCTACACCTTC
CDR3 protein: CASSQDSSIRTYGYTF

V gene: TRBV25-1
clone size: -
J gene: TRBJ1-2
D gene: -
CDR3 DNA: TGTGCCAGCAGTGAACCCGGGACAAACTATGGCTACACCTTC
CDR3 protein: CASSEPGTNYGYTF

V gene: TRBV3-1
clone size: -
J gene: TRBJ2-7
D gene: -
CDR3 DNA: TGTGCCAGCGGAGGGACAGTCGCCTACGAGCAGTACTTC
CDR3 protein: CASGGTVAYEQYF

V gene: TRBV5-1
clone size: -
J gene: TRBJ2-2
D gene: -
CDR3 DNA: TGCGCCAGCAGGTGGACTTGGACCGGGGAGCTGTTTTTT
CDR3 protein: CASRWTWTGELFF

V gene: TRBV6-1
clone size: few
J gene: TRBJ2-5
D gene: TRBD2
CDR3 DNA: TGTGCCAGCAGCCCACGGGGAGCGGGGGGAGGGGAGACCCAGTACTTC
CDR3 protein: CASSPRGAGGGETQYF

V gene: TRBV27
clone size: -
J gene: TRBJ2-7
D gene: TRBD2
CDR3 DNA: TGTGCCAGCAGTTATGCCTTAGCGGGGGGGGACTACGAGCAGTACTTC
CDR3 protein: CASSYALAGGDYEQYF

V gene: TRBV12-3/TRBV12-4
clone size: -
J gene: TRBJ2-2
D gene: -
CDR3 DNA: TGTGCCAGCACCTCCCAACCTAGTTTGCTCACCGGGGAGCTGTTTTTT
CDR3 protein: CASTSQPSLLTGELFF

V gene: TRBV24-1
clone size: -
J gene: TRBJ2-1
D gene: -
CDR3 DNA: TGTGCCACCAGTGACACGCAGGGGGGGAAGAATGAGCAGTTCTTC
CDR3 protein: CATSDTQGGKNEQFF

V gene: TRBV7-9
clone size: -
J gene: TRBJ2-5
D gene: TRBD1
CDR3 DNA: TGTGCCAGCAGCTTAGGACAGGGGGCTGGAAAGACCCAGTACTTC
CDR3 protein: CASSLGQGAGKTQYF

V gene: TRBV27
clone size: -
J gene: TRBJ2-7
D gene: -
CDR3 DNA: TGTGCCAGCAGAACCGGGACCCACTTTTACGAGCAGTACTTC
CDR3 protein: CASRTGTHFYEQYF

V gene: TRBV18
clone size: -
J gene: TRBJ2-7
D gene: TRBD1
CDR3 DNA: TGTGCCAGCTCACCAAGCGTGACAGGGCGCTCCTACGAGCAGTACTTC
CDR3 protein: CASSPSVTGRSYEQYF

V gene: TRBV5-6
clone size: many
J gene: TRBJ2-1
D gene: -
CDR3 DNA: TGTGCCAGCAGCTTGGATGAACAGCGAGACTACAATGAGCAGTTCTTC
CDR3 protein: CASSLDEQRDYNEQFF

V gene: TRBV6-1
clone size: -
J gene: TRBJ2-7
D gene: -
CDR3 DNA: TGTGCCAGCAGTGAATCTACAGGTGAACTTGACTACGAGCAGTACTTC
CDR3 protein: CASSESTGELDYEQYF

V gene: TRBV7-8
clone size: few
J gene: TRBJ2-5
D gene: -
CDR3 DNA: TGTGCCAGCAGCTTAGCGTTTGGGGGAGGAGAGACCCAGTACTTC
CDR3 protein: CASSLAFGGGETQYF

V gene: TRBV7-2
clone size: few
J gene: TRBJ2-7
D gene: TRBD1
CDR3 DNA: TGTGCCAGCAGCACCAACAGGGGGTACTCCTACGAGCAGTACTTC
CDR3 protein: CASSTNRGYSYEQYF

V gene: TRBV5-1
clone size: -
J gene: TRBJ1-2
D gene: TRBD1
CDR3 DNA: TGCGCCAGCATGAACCCGGGACAGCTCTACACCTTC
CDR3 protein: CASMNPGQLYTF

V gene: TRBV3-1
clone size: once
J gene: TRBJ2-7
D gene: -
CDR3 DNA: TGTGCCAGCAGCCAAGAGTGGGGTGGGGGGCGCGAGCAGTACTTC
CDR3 protein: CASSQEWGGGREQYF

V gene: TRBV11-2
clone size: -
J gene: TRBJ1-1
D gene: -
CDR3 DNA: TGTGCCAGCAGCTATTACAGGGTGGGGACTGAAGCTTTCTTT
CDR3 protein: CASSYYRVGTEAFF